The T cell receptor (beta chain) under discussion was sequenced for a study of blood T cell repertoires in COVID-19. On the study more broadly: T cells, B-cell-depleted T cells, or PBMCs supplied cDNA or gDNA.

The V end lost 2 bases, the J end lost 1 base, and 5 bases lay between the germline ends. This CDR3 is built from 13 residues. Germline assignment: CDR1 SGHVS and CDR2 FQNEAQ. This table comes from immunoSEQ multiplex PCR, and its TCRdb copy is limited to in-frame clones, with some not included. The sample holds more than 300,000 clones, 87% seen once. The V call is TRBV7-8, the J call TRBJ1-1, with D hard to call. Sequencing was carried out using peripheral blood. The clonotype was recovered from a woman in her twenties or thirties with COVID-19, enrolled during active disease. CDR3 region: CASSLSGNTEAFF. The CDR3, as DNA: TGTGCCAGCAGCTTATCGGGGAACACTGAAGCTTTCTTT. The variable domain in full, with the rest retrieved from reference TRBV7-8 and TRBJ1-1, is GAGVSQSPRYKVAKRGQDVALRCDPISGHVSLFWYQQALGQGPEFLTYFQNEAQLDKSGLPSDRFFAERPEGSVSTLKIQRTQQEDSAVYLCASSLSGNTEAFFGQGTRLTVV.